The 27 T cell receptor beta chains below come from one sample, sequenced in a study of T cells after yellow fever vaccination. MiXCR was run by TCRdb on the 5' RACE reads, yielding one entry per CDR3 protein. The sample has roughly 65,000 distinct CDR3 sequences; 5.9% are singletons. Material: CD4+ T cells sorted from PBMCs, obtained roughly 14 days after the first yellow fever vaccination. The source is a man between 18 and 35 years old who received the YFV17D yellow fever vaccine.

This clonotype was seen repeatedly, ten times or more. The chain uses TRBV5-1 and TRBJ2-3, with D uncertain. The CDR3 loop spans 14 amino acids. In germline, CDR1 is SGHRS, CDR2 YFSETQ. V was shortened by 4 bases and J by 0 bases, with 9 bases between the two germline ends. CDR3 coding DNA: TGCGCCAGCAGCAGAATATCTAGCACAGATACGCAGTATTTT. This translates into CASSRISSTDTQYF.

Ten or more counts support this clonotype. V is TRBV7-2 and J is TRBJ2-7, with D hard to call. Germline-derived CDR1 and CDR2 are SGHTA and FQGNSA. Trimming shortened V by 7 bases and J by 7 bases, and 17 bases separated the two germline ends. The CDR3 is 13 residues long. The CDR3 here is CASKIDNLGEQYV. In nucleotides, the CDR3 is TGTGCCAGCAAGATCGACAATCTTGGAGAGCAGTACGTC.

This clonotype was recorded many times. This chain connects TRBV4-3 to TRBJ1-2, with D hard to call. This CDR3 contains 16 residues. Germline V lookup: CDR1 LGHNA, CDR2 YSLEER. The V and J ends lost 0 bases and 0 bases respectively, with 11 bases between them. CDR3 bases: TGCGCCAGCAGCCAAGATAACGGGTCCCCTAACTATGGCTACACCTTC. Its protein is CASSQDNGSPNYGYTF.

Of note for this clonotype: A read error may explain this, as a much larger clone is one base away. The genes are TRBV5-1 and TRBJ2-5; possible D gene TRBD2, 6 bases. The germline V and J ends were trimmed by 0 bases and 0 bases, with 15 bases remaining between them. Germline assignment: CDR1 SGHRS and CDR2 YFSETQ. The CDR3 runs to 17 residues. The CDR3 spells CASSLAPAEGNQETQYF. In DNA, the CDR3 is TGCGCCAGCAGCTTGGCCCCAGCGGAGGGGAACCAAGAGACCCAGTACTTC.

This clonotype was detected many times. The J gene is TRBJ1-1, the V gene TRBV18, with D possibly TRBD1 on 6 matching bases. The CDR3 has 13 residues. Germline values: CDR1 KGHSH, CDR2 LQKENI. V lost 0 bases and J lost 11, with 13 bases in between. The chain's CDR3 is CASSPPNGGQAFF. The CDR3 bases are TGTGCCAGCTCACCACCGAACGGGGGGCAGGCTTTCTTT. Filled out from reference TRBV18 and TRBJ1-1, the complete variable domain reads NAGVMQNPRHLVRRRGQEARLRCSPMKGHSHVYWYRQLPEEGLKFMVYLQKENIIDESGMPKERFSAEFPKEGPSILRIQQVVRGDSAAYFCASSPPNGGQAFFGQGTRLTVV.

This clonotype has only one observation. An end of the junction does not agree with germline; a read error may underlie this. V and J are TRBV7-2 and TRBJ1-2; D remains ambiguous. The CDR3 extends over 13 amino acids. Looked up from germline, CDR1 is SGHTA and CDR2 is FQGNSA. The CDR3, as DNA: TGTGCCAGTAGCTTAGGCCGGTCGGATGGCTACACCTTC. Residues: CASSLGRSDGYTF.

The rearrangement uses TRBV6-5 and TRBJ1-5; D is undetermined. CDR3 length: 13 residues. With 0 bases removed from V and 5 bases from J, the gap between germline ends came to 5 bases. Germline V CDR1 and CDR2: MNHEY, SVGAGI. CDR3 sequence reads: CASSYSKDQPQHF. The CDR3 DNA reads TGTGCCAGCAGTTACTCGAAGGATCAGCCCCAGCATTTT.

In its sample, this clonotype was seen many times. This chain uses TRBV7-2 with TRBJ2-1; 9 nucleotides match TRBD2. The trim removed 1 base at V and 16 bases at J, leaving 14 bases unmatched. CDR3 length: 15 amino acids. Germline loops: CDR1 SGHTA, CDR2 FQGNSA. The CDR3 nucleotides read TGTGCCAGCAGCTTAGACGGGTCTAGCGGGACAAGCTCATTCTTC. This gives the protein CASSLDGSSGTSSFF. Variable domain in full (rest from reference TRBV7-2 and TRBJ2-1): GAGVSQSPSNKVTEKGKDVELRCDPISGHTALYWYRQSLGQGLEFLIYFQGNSAPDKSGLPSDRFSAERTGGSVSTLTIQRTQQEDSAVYLCASSLDGSSGTSSFFGPGTRLTVL.

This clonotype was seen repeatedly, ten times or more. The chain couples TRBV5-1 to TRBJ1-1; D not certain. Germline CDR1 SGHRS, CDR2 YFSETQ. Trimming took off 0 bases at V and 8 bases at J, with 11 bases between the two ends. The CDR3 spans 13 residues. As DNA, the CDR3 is TGCGCCAGCAGCTTGGGCCAGGAAGCGGAAGCTTTCTTT. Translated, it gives CASSLGQEAEAFF.

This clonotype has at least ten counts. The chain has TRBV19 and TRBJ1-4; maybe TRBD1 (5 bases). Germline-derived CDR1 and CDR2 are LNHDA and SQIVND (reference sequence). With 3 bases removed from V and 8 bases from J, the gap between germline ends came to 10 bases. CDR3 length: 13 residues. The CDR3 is CASSMGQIEKLFF. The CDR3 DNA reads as TGTGCCAGTAGTATGGGGCAAATCGAAAAACTGTTTTTT. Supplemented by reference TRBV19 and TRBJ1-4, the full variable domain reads DGGITQSPKYLFRKEGQNVTLSCEQNLNHDAMYWYRQDPGQGLRLIYYSQIVNDFQKGDIAEGYSVSREKKESFPLTVTSAQKNPTAFYLCASSMGQIEKLFFGSGTQLSVL.

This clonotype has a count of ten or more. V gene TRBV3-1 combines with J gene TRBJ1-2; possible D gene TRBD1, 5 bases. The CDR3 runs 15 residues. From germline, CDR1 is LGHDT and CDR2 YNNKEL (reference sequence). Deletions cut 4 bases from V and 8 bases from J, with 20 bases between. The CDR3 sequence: CASSPRVRERRGYTF. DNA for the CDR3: TGTGCCAGCAGCCCCCGCGTCAGGGAAAGGAGGGGCTACACCTTC.

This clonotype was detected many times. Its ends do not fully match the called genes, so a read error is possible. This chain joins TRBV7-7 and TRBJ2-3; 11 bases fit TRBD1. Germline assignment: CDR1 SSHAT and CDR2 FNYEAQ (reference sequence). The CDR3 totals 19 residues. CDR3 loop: CASRPQDRGPSGGTDTQYF. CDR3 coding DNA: TGTGCTAGCAGGCCCCAGGACAGGGGGCCTTCCGGTGGCACAGATACGCAGTATTTT.

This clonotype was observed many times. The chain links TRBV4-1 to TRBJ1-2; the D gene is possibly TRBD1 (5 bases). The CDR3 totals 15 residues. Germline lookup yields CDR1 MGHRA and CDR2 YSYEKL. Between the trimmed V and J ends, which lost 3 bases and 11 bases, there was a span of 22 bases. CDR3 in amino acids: CASSQALREGRRYTF. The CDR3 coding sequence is TGCGCCAGCAGCCAGGCTCTCAGGGAGGGGAGGCGATACACCTTC.

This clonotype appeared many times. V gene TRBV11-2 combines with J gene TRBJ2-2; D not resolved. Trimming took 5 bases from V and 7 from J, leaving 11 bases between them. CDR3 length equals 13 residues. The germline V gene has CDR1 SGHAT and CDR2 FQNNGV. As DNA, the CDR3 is TGTGCCAGCAGCCCCCCTTTAGGCGGGGAGCTGTTTTTT. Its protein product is CASSPPLGGELFF.

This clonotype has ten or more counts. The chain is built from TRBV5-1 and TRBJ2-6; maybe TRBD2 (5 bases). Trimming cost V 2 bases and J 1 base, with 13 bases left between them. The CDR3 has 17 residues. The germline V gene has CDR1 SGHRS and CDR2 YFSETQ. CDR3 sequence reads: CASSLTTRRSGANVLTF. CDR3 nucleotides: TGCGCCAGCAGCTTAACAACACGGAGGTCTGGGGCCAACGTCCTGACTTTC.

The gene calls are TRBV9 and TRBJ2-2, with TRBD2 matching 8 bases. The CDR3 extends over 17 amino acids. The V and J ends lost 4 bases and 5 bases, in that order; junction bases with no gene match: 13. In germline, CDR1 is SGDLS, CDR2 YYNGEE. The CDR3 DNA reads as TGTGCCAGCAGCCCCCCGGCGGGGGGATCGGGGACCGGGGAGCTGTTTTTT. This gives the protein CASSPPAGGSGTGELFF. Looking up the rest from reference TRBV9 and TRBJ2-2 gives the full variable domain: DSGVTQTPKHLITATGQRVTLRCSPRSGDLSVYWYQQSLDQGLQFLIQYYNGEERAKGNILERFSAQQFPDLHSELNLSSLELGDSALYFCASSPPAGGSGTGELFFGEGSRLTVL.

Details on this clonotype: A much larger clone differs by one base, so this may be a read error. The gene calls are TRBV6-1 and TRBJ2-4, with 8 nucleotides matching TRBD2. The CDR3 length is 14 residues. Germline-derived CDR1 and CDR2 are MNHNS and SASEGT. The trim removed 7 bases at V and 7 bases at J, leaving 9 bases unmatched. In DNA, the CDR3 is TGTGCCAGCACTGCCCGCTGCGGGGGGAACATTCAGTACTTC. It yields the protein CASTARCGGNIQYF.

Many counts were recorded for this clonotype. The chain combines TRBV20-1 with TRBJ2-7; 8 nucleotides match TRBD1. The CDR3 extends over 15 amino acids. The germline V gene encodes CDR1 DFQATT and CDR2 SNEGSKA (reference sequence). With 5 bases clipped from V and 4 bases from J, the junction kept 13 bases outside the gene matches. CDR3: CSAPFDRGGRYEQYF. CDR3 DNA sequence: TGCAGTGCTCCCTTCGACAGGGGTGGAAGATACGAGCAGTACTTC.

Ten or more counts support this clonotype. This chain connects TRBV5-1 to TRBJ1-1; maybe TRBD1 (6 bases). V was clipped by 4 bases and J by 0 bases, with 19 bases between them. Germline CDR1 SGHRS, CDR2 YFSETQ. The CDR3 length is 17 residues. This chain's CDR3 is CASSLGGGRYLNTEAFF. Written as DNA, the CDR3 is TGCGCCAGCAGCCTGGGGGGGGGCCGCTACTTGAACACTGAAGCTTTCTTT.

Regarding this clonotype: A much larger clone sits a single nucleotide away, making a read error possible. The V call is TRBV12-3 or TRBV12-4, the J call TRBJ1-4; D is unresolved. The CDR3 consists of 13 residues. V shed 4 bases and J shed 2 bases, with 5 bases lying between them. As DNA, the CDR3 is TGTGCCAGCAGTTGGCGGACTAATGAAAAACTGTTTTTT. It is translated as CASSWRTNEKLFF.

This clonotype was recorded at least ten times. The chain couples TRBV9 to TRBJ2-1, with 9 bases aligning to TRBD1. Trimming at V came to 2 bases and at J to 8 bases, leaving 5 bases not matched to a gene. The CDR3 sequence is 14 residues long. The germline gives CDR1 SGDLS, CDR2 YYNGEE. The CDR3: CASSVQQGADEQFF. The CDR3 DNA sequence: TGTGCCAGCAGCGTGCAACAGGGGGCTGATGAGCAGTTCTTC.

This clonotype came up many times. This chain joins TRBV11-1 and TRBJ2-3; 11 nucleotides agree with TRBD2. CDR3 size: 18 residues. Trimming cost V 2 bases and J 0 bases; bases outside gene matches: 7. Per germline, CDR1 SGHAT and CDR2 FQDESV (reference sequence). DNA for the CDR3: TGTGCCAGCAGCTTATCGTCTAGCGGGGGGTTCAGCACAGATACGCAGTATTTT. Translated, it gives CASSLSSSGGFSTDTQYF.

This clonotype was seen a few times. CDR3 sequence: CASSQSSYNSPLHF. CDR3 sequence (DNA): TGTGCCAGCTCGCAGAGCTCCTATAATTCACCCCTCCACTTT. The J gene is TRBJ1-6, the V gene TRBV18; D uncertain. Looked up from germline, CDR1 is KGHSH and CDR2 is LQKENI. V shed 6 bases and J shed 0 bases, with 6 bases lying between them. The CDR3 covers 14 residues.

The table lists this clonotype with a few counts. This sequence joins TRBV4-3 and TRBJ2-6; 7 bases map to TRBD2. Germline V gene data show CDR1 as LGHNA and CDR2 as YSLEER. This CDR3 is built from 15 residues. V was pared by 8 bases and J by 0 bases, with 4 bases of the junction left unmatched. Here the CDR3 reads CASGRGHSGANVLTF. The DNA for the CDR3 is TGCGCCAGCGGGAGGGGCCACTCTGGGGCCAACGTCCTGACTTTC.

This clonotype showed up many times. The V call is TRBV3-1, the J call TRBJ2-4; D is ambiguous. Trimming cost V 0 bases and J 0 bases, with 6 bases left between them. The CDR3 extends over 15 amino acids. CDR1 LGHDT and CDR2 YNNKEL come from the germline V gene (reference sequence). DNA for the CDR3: TGTGCCAGCAGCCAAGACTACGGAGCCAAAAACATTCAGTACTTC. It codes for CASSQDYGAKNIQYF.

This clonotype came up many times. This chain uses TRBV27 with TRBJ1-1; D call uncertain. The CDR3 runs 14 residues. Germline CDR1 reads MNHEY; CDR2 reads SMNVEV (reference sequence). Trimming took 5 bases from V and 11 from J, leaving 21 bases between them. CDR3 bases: TGTGCCAGCAGTCCTATGTCACTTGGAGGAAGGGCTTTCTTT. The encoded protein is CASSPMSLGGRAFF.

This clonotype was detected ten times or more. The CDR3 DNA is TGCAGTGCTAGAGCGGGACAGGGCACTGAAGCTTTCTTT. Translation gives CSARAGQGTEAFF. The V and J genes are TRBV20-1 and TRBJ1-1; 9 positions match TRBD1. The germline V gene encodes CDR1 DFQATT and CDR2 SNEGSKA (reference sequence). Trimming took 1 base from V and 4 from J; bases not matched to a gene: 1. The CDR3 is 13 amino acids.